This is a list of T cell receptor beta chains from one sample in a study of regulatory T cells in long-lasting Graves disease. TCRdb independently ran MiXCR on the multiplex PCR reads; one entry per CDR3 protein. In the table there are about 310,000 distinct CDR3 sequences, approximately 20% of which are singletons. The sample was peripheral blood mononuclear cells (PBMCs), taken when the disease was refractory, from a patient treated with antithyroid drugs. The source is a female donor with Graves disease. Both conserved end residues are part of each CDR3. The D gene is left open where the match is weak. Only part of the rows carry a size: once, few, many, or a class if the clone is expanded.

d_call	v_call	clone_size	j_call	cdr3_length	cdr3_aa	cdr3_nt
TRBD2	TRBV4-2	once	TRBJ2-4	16	CASSQDSGLAGAIQYF	TGTGCCAGCAGCCAAGATAGTGGACTAGCGGGAGCCATTCAGTACTTC
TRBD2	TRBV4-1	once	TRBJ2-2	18	CASSRRGVAGANTGELFF	TGCGCCAGCAGCCGAAGGGGGGTAGCGGGGGCGAACACCGGGGAGCTGTTTTTT
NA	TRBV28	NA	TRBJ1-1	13	CASSLVSGSEAFF	TGTGCCAGCAGTTTAGTATCCGGGAGTGAAGCTTTCTTT
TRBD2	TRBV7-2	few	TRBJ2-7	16	CASSPWTSGSSYEQCF	TGTGCCAGCAGCCCATGGACTAGCGGGAGCTCCTACGAGCAGTGCTTC
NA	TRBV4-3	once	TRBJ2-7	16	CASSQEWGSGSYEQYF	TGCGCCAGCAGCCAAGAGTGGGGAAGTGGTTCATACGAGCAGTACTTC
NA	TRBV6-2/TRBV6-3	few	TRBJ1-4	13	CASSYRVGEKLFF	TGTGCCAGCAGTTACAGGGTTGGGGAAAAACTGTTTTTT
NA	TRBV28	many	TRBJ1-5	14	CASTSGQLSQPQHF	TGTGCCAGCACCTCAGGACAGCTCAGTCAGCCCCAGCATTTT
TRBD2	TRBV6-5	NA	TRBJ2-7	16	CASSYIGTSGRYEQYF	TGTGCCAGCAGTTACATCGGGACTAGCGGGAGATACGAGCAGTACTTC
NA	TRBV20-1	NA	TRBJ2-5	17	CSASSQGDSRYQETQYF	TGCAGTGCTAGCTCCCAAGGTGATAGTCGGTACCAAGAGACCCAGTACTTC
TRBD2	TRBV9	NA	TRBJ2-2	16	CASSGRLAPNTGELFF	TGTGCCAGCAGCGGCAGACTAGCGCCGAACACCGGGGAGCTGTTTTTT
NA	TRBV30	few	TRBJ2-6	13	CAWSLSGANVLTF	TGTGCCTGGAGTTTATCTGGGGCCAACGTCCTGACTTTC
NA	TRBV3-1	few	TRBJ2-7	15	CASSQGGSLEDEQYF	TGTGCCAGCAGCCAAGGCGGGTCATTGGAAGACGAGCAGTACTTC
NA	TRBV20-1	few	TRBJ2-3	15	CSAITRDQSTDTQYF	TGCAGTGCCATAACACGGGACCAGAGCACAGATACGCAGTATTTT
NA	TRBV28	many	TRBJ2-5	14	CASSLVGRQETQYF	TGTGCCAGCAGTTTAGTTGGGCGGCAAGAGACCCAGTACTTC
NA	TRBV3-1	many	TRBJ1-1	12	CASSPREEKAFF	TGTGCCAGCAGCCCCAGGGAGGAAAAAGCTTTCTTT
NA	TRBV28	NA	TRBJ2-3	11	CASSTSATQYF	TGTGCCAGCAGCACTTCGGCCACGCAGTATTTT
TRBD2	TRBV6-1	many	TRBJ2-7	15	CASSEGGLEGTEQYF	TGTGCCAGCAGTGAAGGGGGACTAGAAGGTACCGAGCAGTACTTC
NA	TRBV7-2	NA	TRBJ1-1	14	CASSLAGAGAVAFF	TGTGCCAGCAGCTTAGCCGGGGCCGGGGCGGTAGCTTTCTTT
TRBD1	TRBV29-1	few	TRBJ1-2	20	CSVEVIEMKPGTALYYGYTF	TGCAGCGTTGAAGTGATCGAGATGAAACCCGGGACAGCACTCTACTATGGCTACACCTTC
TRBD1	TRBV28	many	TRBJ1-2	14	CASRSGRGNYGYTF	TGTGCCAGCAGGTCGGGCAGGGGGAACTATGGCTACACCTTC
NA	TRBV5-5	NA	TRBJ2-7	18	CASSSTGVAGRDSYEQYF	TGTGCCAGCAGCTCGACAGGGGTTGCCGGGAGGGACTCCTACGAGCAGTACTTC
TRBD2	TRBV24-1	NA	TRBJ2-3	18	CATSDPATSGRARDTQYF	TGTGCCACCAGTGATCCAGCCACTAGCGGGAGGGCCAGAGATACGCAGTATTTT
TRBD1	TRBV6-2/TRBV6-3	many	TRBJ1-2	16	CASSYSMRSDRWGYTF	TGTGCCAGCAGTTACTCGATGAGGTCGGACAGGTGGGGCTACACCTTC
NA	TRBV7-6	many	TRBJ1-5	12	CASSFEGQPQHF	TGTGCCAGCAGCTTCGAGGGTCAGCCCCAGCATTTT
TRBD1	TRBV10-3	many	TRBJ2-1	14	CAISEPGQGNEQFF	TGTGCCATCAGTGAACCGGGACAGGGGAATGAGCAGTTCTTC
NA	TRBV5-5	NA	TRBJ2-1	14	CASSPNVHSNEQFF	TGTGCCAGCAGCCCCAACGTCCATTCCAATGAGCAGTTCTTC
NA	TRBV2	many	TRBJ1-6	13	CASTRGPSAPLHF	TGTGCCAGCACACGGGGTCCCTCTGCACCCCTCCACTTT
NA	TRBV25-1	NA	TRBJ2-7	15	CASSEWVGLLRAQYF	TGTGCCAGCAGTGAATGGGTGGGATTACTACGAGCGCAGTACTTC
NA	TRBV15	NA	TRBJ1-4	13	CATSRDPGEKLFF	TGTGCCACCAGCCGGGACCCTGGGGAAAAACTGTTTTTT
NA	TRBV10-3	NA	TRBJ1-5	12	CAISLNDQPQHF	TGTGCCATCAGTTTGAATGATCAGCCCCAGCATTTT
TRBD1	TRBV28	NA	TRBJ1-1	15	CASSPGGPRNTEAFF	TGTGCCAGCAGCCCAGGGGGACCGCGGAACACTGAAGCTTTCTTT
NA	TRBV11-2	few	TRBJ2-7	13	CASRRAGPYEQYF	TGTGCCAGCAGGCGGGCGGGGCCCTACGAGCAGTACTTC
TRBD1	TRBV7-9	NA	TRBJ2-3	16	CASSLTGSKATDTQYF	TGTGCCAGCAGCCTGACAGGGTCTAAAGCAACAGATACGCAGTATTTT
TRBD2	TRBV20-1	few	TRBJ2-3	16	CSASLREAGRTDTQYF	TGCAGTGCTAGCCTCCGGGAGGCAGGACGCACAGATACGCAGTATTTT
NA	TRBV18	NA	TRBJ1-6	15	CASGYSGQINSPLHF	TGTGCCAGCGGATACTCAGGACAGATTAATTCACCCCTCCACTTT
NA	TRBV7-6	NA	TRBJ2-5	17	CASSLTYSTTFQETQYF	TGTGCCAGCAGCTTAACTTACAGCACAACTTTCCAAGAGACCCAGTACTTC
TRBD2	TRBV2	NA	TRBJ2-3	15	CASSGLAGLTDTQYF	TGTGCCAGCAGTGGACTAGCGGGCCTCACAGATACGCAGTATTTT
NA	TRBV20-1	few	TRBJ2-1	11	CSAPSPVEQFF	TGCAGTGCTCCCAGCCCGGTTGAGCAGTTCTTC
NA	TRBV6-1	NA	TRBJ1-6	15	CASSETTQGNSPLHF	TGTGCCAGCAGTGAAACAACCCAGGGTAATTCACCCCTCCACTTT
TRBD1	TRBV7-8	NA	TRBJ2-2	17	CASSLGPPGGNTGELFF	TGTGCCAGCAGCTTAGGACCCCCAGGGGGGAACACCGGGGAGCTGTTTTTT
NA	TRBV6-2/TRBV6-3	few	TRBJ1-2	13	CASSVRFAYGYTF	TGTGCCAGCAGTGTGCGGTTCGCCTATGGCTACACCTTC
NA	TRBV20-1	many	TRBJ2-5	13	CSASPGWAETQYF	TGCAGTGCTAGCCCCGGGTGGGCAGAGACCCAGTACTTC
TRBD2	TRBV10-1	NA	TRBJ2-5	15	CASSESLAGGPTQYF	TGCGCCAGCAGTGAGTCACTAGCGGGAGGGCCGACCCAGTACTTC
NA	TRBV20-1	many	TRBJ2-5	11	CSAGDEETQYF	TGCAGTGCTGGGGACGAAGAGACCCAGTACTTC
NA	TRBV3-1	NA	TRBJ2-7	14	CASSQVPGPYEQYF	TGTGCCAGCAGCCAAGTCCCGGGGCCCTACGAGCAGTACTTC
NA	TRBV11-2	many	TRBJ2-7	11	CASSLAFEQYF	TGTGCCAGCAGCTTAGCGTTCGAGCAGTACTTC
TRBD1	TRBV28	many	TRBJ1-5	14	CASSLGTVNQPQHF	TGTGCCAGCAGCCTCGGGACAGTCAATCAGCCCCAGCATTTT
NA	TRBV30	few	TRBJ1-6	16	CAWSQGWAANNSPLHF	TGTGCCTGGAGTCAGGGGTGGGCAGCAAATAATTCACCCCTCCACTTT
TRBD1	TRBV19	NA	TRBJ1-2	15	CASRVQYRGIYGYTF	TGTGCCAGTAGAGTACAATACAGGGGGATCTATGGCTACACCTTC
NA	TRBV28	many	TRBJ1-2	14	CASSLGGQIQGYTF	TGTGCCAGCAGTTTAGGTGGACAGATCCAGGGCTACACCTTC
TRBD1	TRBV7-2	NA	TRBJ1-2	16	CASSPQGGGSAYGYTF	TGTGCCAGCAGCCCACAGGGGGGGGGCTCCGCGTATGGCTACACCTTC
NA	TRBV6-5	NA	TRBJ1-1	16	CASSSTAQPQGTEAFF	TGTGCCAGCAGTTCGACAGCCCAACCCCAGGGGACTGAAGCTTTCTTT
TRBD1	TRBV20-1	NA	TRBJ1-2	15	CSARHTGGHGYGYTF	TGCAGTGCTAGACATACAGGGGGCCATGGCTATGGCTACACCTTC
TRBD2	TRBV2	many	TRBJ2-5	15	CASSEGASGQETQYF	TGTGCCAGCAGTGAAGGGGCTAGCGGCCAAGAGACCCAGTACTTC